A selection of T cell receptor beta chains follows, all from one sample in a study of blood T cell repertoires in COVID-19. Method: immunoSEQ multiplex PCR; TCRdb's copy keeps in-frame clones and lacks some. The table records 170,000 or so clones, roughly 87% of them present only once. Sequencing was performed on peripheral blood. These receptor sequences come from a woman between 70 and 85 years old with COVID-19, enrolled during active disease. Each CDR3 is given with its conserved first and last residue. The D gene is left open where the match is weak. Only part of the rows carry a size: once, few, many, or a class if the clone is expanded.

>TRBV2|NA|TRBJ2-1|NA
CASSFYRAGDNEQFF
TGTGCCAGCAGTTTCTACAGGGCGGGGGACAATGAGCAGTTCTTC
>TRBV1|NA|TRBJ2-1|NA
CTRGGEGGGNEQFF
TGCACCAGGGGAGGGGAAGGGGGAGGAAATGAGCAGTTCTTC
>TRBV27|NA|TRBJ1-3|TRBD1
CASSRSGQSSGNTIYF
TGTGCCAGCAGCCGCTCGGGACAGAGCTCTGGAAACACCATATATTTT
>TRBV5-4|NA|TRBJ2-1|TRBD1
CASSPGDRGNEQFF
TGTGCCAGCAGCCCGGGGGACAGGGGGAATGAGCAGTTCTTC
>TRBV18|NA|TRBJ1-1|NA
CASSPPSGTEAFF
TGTGCCAGCTCACCACCGTCGGGAACTGAAGCTTTCTTT
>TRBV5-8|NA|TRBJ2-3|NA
CASSLDTGATDTQYF
TGTGCCAGCAGCTTGGACACTGGGGCCACAGATACGCAGTATTTT
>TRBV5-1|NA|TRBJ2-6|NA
CASSFNPLGSGANVLTF
TGCGCCAGCAGCTTTAACCCCCTCGGCTCTGGGGCCAACGTCCTGACTTTC
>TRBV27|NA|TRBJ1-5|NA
CASSFGGASQPQHF
TGTGCCAGCAGTTTTGGAGGGGCGAGCCAGCCCCAGCATTTT
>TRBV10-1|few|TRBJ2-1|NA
CASSDSDSISYNEQFF
TGCGCCAGCAGTGACAGTGACTCGATATCCTACAATGAGCAGTTCTTC
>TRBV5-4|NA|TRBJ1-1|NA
CASSPVGGVNTEAFF
TGTGCCAGCAGCCCCGTAGGGGGGGTGAACACTGAAGCTTTCTTT
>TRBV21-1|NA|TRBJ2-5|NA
CAEGTQYF
TGTGCAGAGGGGACCCAGTACTTC
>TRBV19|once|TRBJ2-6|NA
CASRQSGANVLTF
TGTGCCAGTAGACAGTCTGGGGCCAACGTCCTGACTTTC
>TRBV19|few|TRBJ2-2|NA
CASSIRGSNTGELFF
TGTGCCAGTAGTATCAGGGGATCTAACACCGGGGAGCTGTTTTTT
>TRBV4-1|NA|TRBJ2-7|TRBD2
CASSQTGTSGYEQYF
TGCGCCAGCAGCCAGACCGGGACTAGCGGCTACGAGCAGTACTTC
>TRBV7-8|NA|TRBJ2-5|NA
CASSYNEETQYF
TGTGCCAGCAGTTACAATGAAGAGACCCAGTACTTC
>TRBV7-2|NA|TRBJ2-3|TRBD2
CASSSGLAGGADTQYF
TGTGCCAGCAGCTCAGGACTAGCGGGAGGTGCAGATACGCAGTATTTT
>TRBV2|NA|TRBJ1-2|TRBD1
CASSYTGAGYGYTF
TGTGCCAGCAGTTATACAGGGGCAGGGTATGGCTACACCTTC
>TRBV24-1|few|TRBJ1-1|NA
CATSPGGPGGTEAFF
TGTGCCACCAGTCCCGGGGGGCCGGGGGGGACTGAAGCTTTCTTT
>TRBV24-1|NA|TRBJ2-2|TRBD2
CATAGTSDTGELFF
TGTGCCACCGCAGGGACTAGCGACACCGGGGAGCTGTTTTTT
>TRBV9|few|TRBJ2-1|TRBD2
CASSTGGSSYNEQFF
TGTGCCAGCAGCACCGGCGGGAGCTCCTACAATGAGCAGTTCTTC
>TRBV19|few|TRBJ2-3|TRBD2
CASSSSGRAPSTDTQYF
TGTGCCAGTAGTAGCAGCGGGAGGGCCCCAAGCACAGATACGCAGTATTTT
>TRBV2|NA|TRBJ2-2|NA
CASTREPGELFF
TGTGCCAGCACGCGGGAACCCGGGGAGCTGTTTTTT
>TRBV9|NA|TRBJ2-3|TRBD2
CASSVAPAGGGKDTQYF
TGTGCCAGCAGCGTAGCTCCGGCGGGAGGCGGGAAAGATACGCAGTATTTT
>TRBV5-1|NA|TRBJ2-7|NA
CASSSDNPGGEQYF
TGCGCCAGCAGCTCGGATAATCCCGGAGGCGAGCAGTACTTC
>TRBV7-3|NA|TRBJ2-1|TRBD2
CASSLSGGRNEQFF
TGTGCCAGCAGCTTATCTGGCGGGAGAAATGAGCAGTTCTTC
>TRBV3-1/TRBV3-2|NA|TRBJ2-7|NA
CASSFEPKIEQYF
TGTGCCAGCAGCTTCGAGCCTAAGATTGAGCAGTACTTC
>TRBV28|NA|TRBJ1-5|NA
CASRPGGNQPQHF
TGTGCCAGTCGGCCGGGGGGCAATCAGCCCCAGCATTTT
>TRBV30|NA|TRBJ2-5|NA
CACSTGFQETQYF
TGTGCCTGCTCGACAGGATTCCAAGAGACCCAGTACTTC
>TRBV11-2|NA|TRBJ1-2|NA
CASSRGYYGYTF
TGTGCCAGCAGCAGGGGGTACTATGGCTACACCTTC
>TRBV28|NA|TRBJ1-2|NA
CASSFQGSGYTF
TGTGCCAGCAGTTTTCAGGGATCGGGCTACACCTTC
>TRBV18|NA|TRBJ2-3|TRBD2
CASSRRTSGITDTQYF
TGTGCCAGCTCGCGTCGGACAAGCGGGATAACAGATACGCAGTATTTT
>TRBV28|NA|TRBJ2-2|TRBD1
CASRSPPGTGVVEDTGELFF
TGTGCCAGCAGGAGCCCTCCCGGGACAGGCGTGGTAGAGGACACCGGGGAGCTGTTTTTT
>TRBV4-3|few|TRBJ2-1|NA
CASSQVGREGGEQFF
TGCGCCAGCAGCCAAGTGGGAAGGGAGGGGGGTGAGCAGTTCTTC
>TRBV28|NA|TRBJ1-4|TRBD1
CASSRQGMSEKLFF
TGTGCCAGCAGTCGACAGGGAATGAGCGAAAAACTGTTTTTT
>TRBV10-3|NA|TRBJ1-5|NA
CAISVSREDNQPQHF
TGTGCCATCAGTGTTTCCAGGGAGGACAATCAGCCCCAGCATTTT
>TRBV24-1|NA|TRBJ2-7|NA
CATSDPPAGEQYF
TGTGCCACCAGTGACCCGCCGGCGGGCGAGCAGTACTTC
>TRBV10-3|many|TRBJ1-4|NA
CAISEVRGEKLFF
TGTGCCATCAGTGAAGTCAGGGGCGAAAAACTGTTTTTT
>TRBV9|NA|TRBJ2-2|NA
CASSSEWGELFF
TGTGCCAGCAGCTCGGAGTGGGGGGAGCTGTTTTTT
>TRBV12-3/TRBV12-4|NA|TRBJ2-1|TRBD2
CASRRGIYNEQFF
TGTGCCAGCAGGCGGGGGATATACAATGAGCAGTTCTTC
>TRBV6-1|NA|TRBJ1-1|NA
CASSDQANTEAFF
TGTGCCAGCAGTGATCAGGCGAACACTGAAGCTTTCTTT
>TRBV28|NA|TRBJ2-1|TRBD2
CASSLAGTSGTDEQFF
TGTGCCAGCAGTCTAGCCGGGACTAGCGGGACGGATGAGCAGTTCTTC
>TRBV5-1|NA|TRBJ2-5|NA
CASSLGSQETQYF
TGCGCCAGCAGCTTGGGCAGTCAAGAGACCCAGTACTTC
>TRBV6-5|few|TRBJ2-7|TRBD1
CASSYGTGTYEQYF
TGTGCCAGCAGTTACGGGACAGGGACCTACGAGCAGTACTTC
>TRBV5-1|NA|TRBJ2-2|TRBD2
CASSYSSGRSGELFF
TGCGCCAGCAGTTATTCTAGCGGGAGATCCGGGGAGCTGTTTTTT
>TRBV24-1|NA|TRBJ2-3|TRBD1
CATSDPGQGATDTQYF
TGTGCCACCAGTGACCCTGGACAGGGAGCCACAGATACGCAGTATTTT
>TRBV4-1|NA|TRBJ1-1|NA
CASSKGVNTEAFF
TGCGCCAGCAGCAAGGGGGTGAACACTGAAGCTTTCTTT
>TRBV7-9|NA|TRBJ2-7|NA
CASSLSISGLINYEQYF
TGTGCCAGCAGCTTATCGATTAGCGGATTAATAAACTACGAGCAGTACTTC
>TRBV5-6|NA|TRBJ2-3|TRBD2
CASSTWVREADTQYF
TGTGCCAGCAGCACTTGGGTCCGGGAGGCAGATACGCAGTATTTT